The 16 T cell receptor beta chains in this list originate from one sample, sequenced in a study of T cell responses to AZD1222 COVID-19 vaccine. Clones were read by immunoSEQ multiplex PCR, and TCRdb kept only the in-frame ones, dropping some. The sample has some 70,000 clones, about four fifths seen once. Sample: peripheral blood, taken on day 0 of AZD1222 vaccination. The receptors stem from an adult in good health.

V gene TRBV5-1 combines with J gene TRBJ1-6; D is perhaps TRBD1 (6 bases). CDR3 size: 16 residues. The germline V and J ends were trimmed by 0 bases and 6 bases, with 13 bases remaining between them. CDR1 is SGHRS and CDR2 is YFSETQ in the germline V gene. CDR3 nucleotides: TGCGCCAGCAGCTTGGCCTCGACAGGTGCTAATTCACCCCTCCACTTT. Its protein is CASSLASTGANSPLHF.

CDR3 sequence: CSVVAKSYEQYF. As DNA, the CDR3 is TGCAGCGTTGTTGCTAAATCCTACGAGCAGTACTTC. The chain carries TRBV29-1 and TRBJ2-7, with D unresolved. The V and J ends lost 4 bases and 1 base respectively, with 8 bases between them. The CDR3 length is 12 residues. The germline V gene has CDR1 SQVTM and CDR2 ANQGSEA.

There are a few counts of this clone. The rearrangement uses TRBV11-3 and TRBJ1-5; D uncertain. The V end lost 0 bases, the J end lost 7 bases, and 16 bases lay between the germline ends. Germline V gives CDR1 SGHNT, CDR2 YENEEA. This CDR3 contains 16 residues. CDR3 protein: CASSLDRRASGQPQHF. The CDR3 coding sequence is TGTGCCAGCAGCTTAGATAGAAGGGCGAGTGGGCAGCCCCAGCATTTT.

V is TRBV27 and J is TRBJ1-2; D might be TRBD1 (5 bases). Per germline, CDR1 MNHEY and CDR2 SMNVEV (reference sequence). This CDR3 contains 14 residues. V dropped 4 bases and J dropped 3 bases, with 12 bases sitting between them. CDR3 DNA sequence: TGTGCCAGCAGTTCAGCGGGGACTGACTATGGCTACACCTTC. This codes for CASSSAGTDYGYTF.

This chain links TRBV7-6 with TRBJ2-1; 11 nucleotides agree with TRBD2. CDR1 and CDR2 from the germline V gene are SGHVS and FNYEAQ. The CDR3 sequence is 18 residues long. V was pared by 1 base and J by 2 bases, with 7 bases of the junction left unmatched. The CDR3 protein is CASSLVASGGPPYNEQFF. The CDR3 DNA reads TGTGCCAGCAGCTTAGTGGCTAGCGGGGGGCCCCCCTACAATGAGCAGTTCTTC.

V gene TRBV5-4 combines with J gene TRBJ1-2; 8 nucleotides line up with TRBD1. The CDR3 contains 13 residues. V lost 6 bases and J lost 6; bases outside the gene matches: 7. The germline CDR1 and CDR2 sequences are SGHNT and YYREEE (reference sequence). The CDR3 reads CASTRGRLDGYTF. DNA of the CDR3: TGTGCCAGCACCAGGGGGCGCTTGGATGGCTACACCTTC.

The V and J genes are TRBV5-6 and TRBJ1-2; TRBD1 matches 10 bases. After removal of 4 bases from V and 4 bases from J, the junction contained 4 bases not matched to a gene. The CDR3 runs to 14 residues. Germline V lookup: CDR1 SGHDT, CDR2 YYEEEE. The CDR3 DNA reads as TGTGCCAGCAGCCTGGACAGGGGGATCTATGGCTACACCTTC. Translation gives CASSLDRGIYGYTF.

Here the CDR3 reads CASRDRGQSYEQYF. The CDR3 bases are TGTGCCAGCAGGGACAGGGGGCAGTCCTACGAGCAGTACTTC. This chain joins TRBV11-2 and TRBJ2-7, with 11 bases fitting TRBD1. Losses at the gene ends were 6 bases for V and 1 base for J; bases not matched to a gene: 2. The CDR3 is 14 amino acids. The germline V gene encodes CDR1 SGHAT and CDR2 FQNNGV. Filled out from reference TRBV11-2 and TRBJ2-7, the complete variable domain reads EAGVAQSPRYKIIEKRQSVAFWCNPISGHATLYWYQQILGQGPKLLIQFQNNGVVDDSQLPKDRFSAERLKGVDSTLKIQPAKLEDSAVYLCASRDRGQSYEQYFGPGTRLTVT.

The chain couples TRBV7-8 to TRBJ2-7, with D maybe TRBD2 (6 bases). CDR1 SGHVS and CDR2 FQNEAQ come from the germline V gene. The CDR3 loop spans 15 amino acids. Trimming took off 5 bases at V and 2 bases at J, with 16 bases between the two ends. The CDR3 loop is CASSPGRGTTYEQYF. The CDR3 nucleotides read TGTGCCAGCAGCCCGGGGCGGGGCACTACCTACGAGCAGTACTTC.

The chain recombines TRBV7-9 with TRBJ2-3; maybe TRBD1 (6 bases). Trimming stripped 2 bases from V and 5 bases from J, with 14 bases between. CDR3 size: 15 residues. The germline gives CDR1 SEHNR, CDR2 FQNEAQ (reference sequence). The CDR3 DNA is TGTGCCAGCAGCTTATTGCAGGGGATGATAGATACGCAGTATTTT. This encodes CASSLLQGMIDTQYF.

V usage is TRBV4-3 and J usage is TRBJ2-7, with 10 bases lining up with TRBD2. The germline V gene encodes CDR1 LGHNA and CDR2 YSLEER. V shed 1 base and J 3 bases; nucleotides not matched to a gene: 3. This CDR3 comprises 15 residues. CDR3 coding DNA: TGCGCCAGCAGCCAAGGCCTAGCGGGGGACTACGAGCAGTACTTC. Protein: CASSQGLAGDYEQYF.

CDR3 amino acids: CASSGTGKNSPLHF. In DNA, the CDR3 is TGTGCCAGCAGCGGGACAGGGAAAAATTCACCCCTCCACTTT. The V gene is TRBV6-5, the J gene TRBJ1-6, with 9 bases lining up with TRBD1. Trimming removed 6 bases from V and 7 bases from J; junction bases left unmatched: 4. The CDR3 extends over 14 amino acids. Germline values: CDR1 MNHEY, CDR2 SVGAGI.

The rearrangement links TRBV29-1 to TRBJ2-1; 12 bases map to TRBD2. The CDR3 extends over 16 amino acids. V was clipped by 7 bases and J by 3 bases; unmatched bases: 10. Germline assignment: CDR1 SQVTM and CDR2 ANQGSEA. In DNA, the CDR3 is TGCAGCGCCCGGGCTAGCGGGGGGGCTTTCTACAATGAGCAGTTCTTC. This codes for CSARASGGAFYNEQFF.

In its sample, this clone was seen a few times. At one end the junction does not follow the germline gene, possibly because of a read error. This chain connects TRBV7-9 to TRBJ2-2; 10 bases are shared with TRBD2. This CDR3 contains 17 residues. Germline-derived CDR1 and CDR2 are SEHNR and FQNEAQ (reference sequence). The CDR3 protein is CASTLGLAGDNTGELFF. Here the CDR3 DNA reads TGTGCCAGCACCTTAGGGCTAGCGGGGGACAACACCGGGGAGCTGTTTTTT. Based on the CDR3 plus reference TRBV7-9 and TRBJ2-2, the full variable domain is DTGVSQNPRHKITKRGQNVTFRCDPISEHNRLYWYRQTLGQGPEFLTYFQNEAQLEKSRLLSDRFSAERPKGSFSTLEIQRTEQGDSAMYLCASTLGLAGDNTGELFFGEGSRLTVL.

The genes are TRBV20-1 and TRBJ1-2; 7 bases map to TRBD1. CDR3 length: 11 residues. Germline CDR1 DFQATT, CDR2 SNEGSKA (reference sequence). The CDR3 sequence: CRGDSDYGYTF. CDR3 coding DNA: TGCAGGGGGGACAGTGACTATGGCTACACCTTC.

This chain joins TRBV7-8 and TRBJ2-7, with D perhaps matching TRBD1 (8 bases). The germline V gene has CDR1 SGHVS and CDR2 FQNEAQ. The V end lost 1 base, the J end lost 2 bases, and 12 bases lay between the germline ends. The CDR3 totals 15 residues. CDR3 residues: CASSLDRGGPYEQYF. The CDR3 DNA sequence: TGTGCCAGCAGCTTAGACAGGGGGGGCCCCTACGAGCAGTACTTC.